The next 27 T cell receptor beta chains were all read from a single sample in a study of blood T cells in healthy people across ages. PCR was performed a second time for roughly 7 to 12 cycles using a sample-barcoded 5' primer and a J-beta primer mix. Using its own MiXCR run on the 5' RACE reads, TCRdb lists one record per CDR3 protein. The sample lists 540,000 or so distinct CDR3 sequences, about 24% seen once, with under 9% in the top ten. Another study also made use of these data, one on T cells of mothers and their children.

Sequenced: blood. The source is a boy younger than 18 in good health.

This clonotype was picked up a small number of times. V gene TRBV7-9 combines with J gene TRBJ2-3; D is undetermined. CDR3 length: 14 residues. V was shortened by 6 bases and J by 4 bases, with 14 bases between the two germline ends. Germline CDR1 and CDR2: SEHNR and FQNEAQ (reference sequence). The CDR3: CASRRWPSSDTQYF. CDR3 coding DNA: TGTGCCAGCAGGCGTTGGCCCTCATCAGATACGCAGTATTTT.

The chain carries TRBV6-5 and TRBJ2-3, with D tentatively TRBD1 or TRBD2 (6 bases each). The V and J ends lost 3 bases and 2 bases respectively, with 12 bases between them. Per the germline V gene, CDR1 is MNHEY and CDR2 is SVGAGI. CDR3 size: 15 residues. Written as DNA, the CDR3 is TGTGCCAGCAGTTATGGAGGGGGGAACACAGATACGCAGTATTTT. This codes for CASSYGGGNTDTQYF.

This chain joins TRBV4-1 and TRBJ2-5, with 11 bases identical to TRBD2. Germline values: CDR1 MGHRA, CDR2 YSYEKL. The CDR3 sequence is 16 residues long. The J segment lost 2 bases and the V segment lost 2 bases, leaving 4 bases of the junction unmatched. The CDR3 bases are TGCGCCAGCAGCCAAACGACTAGCGGGACTCAAGAGACCCAGTACTTC. Its translation is CASSQTTSGTQETQYF.

This clonotype was detected only a few times. The chain combines TRBV25-1 with TRBJ1-4; D unclear. The CDR3 consists of 16 residues. Germline V CDR1 and CDR2: MGHDK, SYGVNS. The ends were cut back, 5 bases at V and 5 bases at J, with 18 bases in the middle. The CDR3 nucleotides are TGTGCCAGCAGTCTAATAGGGTCCGGCCCCAATGAAAAACTGTTTTTT. As protein: CASSLIGSGPNEKLFF.

The chain carries TRBV2 and TRBJ1-3, with 8 nucleotides matching TRBD1. V lost 10 bases to trimming and J lost 3 bases; unmatched junction nucleotides: 5. CDR3 length equals 13 residues. Germline CDR1 is SNHLY and CDR2 is FYNNEI. The CDR3 here is CATSTGDGNTIYF. The CDR3, as DNA: TGTGCCACCTCGACAGGGGATGGAAACACCATATATTTT.

This clonotype has more than one count but fewer than ten. This chain connects TRBV7-2 to TRBJ1-2; D gene unclear. V was cut by 5 bases and J by 7 bases, with 23 bases left in between. The germline CDR1 and CDR2 sequences are SGHTA and FQGNSA. This CDR3 has 16 residues. The CDR3 nucleotides read TGTGCCAGCAGCGCCCGAACGTCATCGAATCTACGTGGCTACACCTTC. As protein: CASSARTSSNLRGYTF.

This clonotype appeared a few times. The chain links TRBV9 to TRBJ2-7, with D possibly being TRBD2 (7 bases). V shed 0 bases and J shed 2 bases, with 12 bases lying between them. The germline V gene encodes CDR1 SGDLS and CDR2 YYNGEE. CDR3 length: 15 residues. This CDR3 is CASSVEGGWTYEQYF. CDR3 coding DNA: TGTGCCAGCAGCGTAGAGGGGGGGTGGACCTACGAGCAGTACTTC.

In DNA, the CDR3 is TGCAGTGCTAGAATGGGGAGTGGGAACATTCAGTACTTC. Its protein product is CSARMGSGNIQYF. This rearrangement joins TRBV20-1 to TRBJ2-4, with TRBD2 as a possible D gene (5 bases). Germline V gene sequence: CDR1 DFQATT, CDR2 SNEGSKA (reference sequence). V shed 2 bases and J shed 7 bases, with 12 bases lying between them. This CDR3 has 13 residues.

This chain connects TRBV4-2 to TRBJ2-7; 8 nucleotides agree with TRBD2. V lost 4 bases, J lost 3 bases, and 8 bases stayed unmatched. This CDR3 contains 15 residues. Germline lookup yields CDR1 LGHNA and CDR2 YNFKEQ. CDR3 residues: CASSRLGSGSYEQYF. DNA of the CDR3: TGTGCCAGCAGCCGCCTGGGGAGCGGGAGCTACGAGCAGTACTTC.

This clonotype occurred a few times. The gene calls are TRBV12-5 and TRBJ2-1; possibly TRBD2 for D (5 bases). The J call is in doubt because the DNA end fits TRBJ2-5 better. Per germline, CDR1 LGHNT and CDR2 FRNRAP. The CDR3 runs to 16 residues. The CDR3: CASGLGIGPAGETQYF. The CDR3 nucleotides are TGTGCTAGTGGTTTGGGAATAGGACCCGCGGGAGAGACCCAGTACTTC.

This clonotype was observed a few times. The chain couples TRBV5-1 to TRBJ1-6, with unresolved D. The V gene lost 1 base and the J gene lost 5 bases, with 10 bases spanning the gap. CDR1 and CDR2 (germline): SGHRS, YFSETQ. This CDR3 has 15 residues. Here the CDR3 DNA reads TGCGCCAGCAGCTTGACGGGGTCCGATAATTCACCCCTCCACTTT. Residues: CASSLTGSDNSPLHF.

This clonotype was seen a handful of times. This chain joins TRBV7-9 and TRBJ2-3; either TRBD1 or TRBD2 may fit D (5 bases each). The CDR3 has 14 residues. Looked up from germline, CDR1 is SEHNR and CDR2 is FQNEAQ (reference sequence). With 1 base removed from V and 3 bases from J, the gap between germline ends came to 8 bases. The CDR3: CASSLGDPTDTQYF. DNA of the CDR3: TGTGCCAGCAGCTTAGGGGACCCTACAGATACGCAGTATTTT. Full variable domain (missing parts from reference TRBV7-9 and TRBJ2-3): DTGVSQNPRHKITKRGQNVTFRCDPISEHNRLYWYRQTLGQGPEFLTYFQNEAQLEKSRLLSDRFSAERPKGSFSTLEIQRTEQGDSAMYLCASSLGDPTDTQYFGPGTRLTVL.

This chain links TRBV7-2 with TRBJ1-2; D is perhaps TRBD1 (6 bases). The V gene's germline CDR1 is SGHTA and CDR2 FQGNSA. V lost 0 bases to trimming and J lost 0 bases, with 20 bases between them. The CDR3 loop spans 19 amino acids. The CDR3 nucleotides are TGTGCCAGCAGCTTAGCGCAGGACAGCCTTCTCTTAGCTAACTATGGCTACACCTTC. It is translated as CASSLAQDSLLLANYGYTF.

This clonotype has a handful of counts. V and J are TRBV4-2 and TRBJ2-4; 9 nucleotides line up with TRBD2. V shed 1 base, J shed 0 bases, and the junction held 13 bases outside the gene matches. Germline assignment: CDR1 LGHNA and CDR2 YNFKEQ. The CDR3 has 20 residues. CDR3 amino acids: CASSQGVWGQRGVAKNIQYF. The CDR3 DNA follows: TGTGCCAGCAGCCAAGGGGTGTGGGGCCAGCGGGGGGTAGCCAAAAACATTCAGTACTTC.

This sequence joins TRBV7-9 and TRBJ1-2, with 7 bases aligning to TRBD1. V gave up 3 bases and J gave up 4 bases; unmatched junction bases: 8. The CDR3 length is 15 residues. In germline, CDR1 is SEHNR, CDR2 FQNEAQ (reference sequence). CDR3 amino acids: CASSFGGTVSYGYTF. The CDR3 DNA reads TGTGCCAGCAGCTTTGGGGGGACAGTGTCCTATGGCTACACCTTC.

V and J are TRBV7-2 and TRBJ1-1; D is uncertain. The CDR3 extends over 15 amino acids. CDR1 and CDR2 from the germline V gene are SGHTA and FQGNSA. V lost 0 bases to trimming and J lost 5 bases, with 13 bases between them. The CDR3 DNA reads TGTGCCAGCAGCTTAGCGCTCTCGGGAAGGACTGAAGCTTTCTTT. Protein: CASSLALSGRTEAFF.

V gene TRBV15 combines with J gene TRBJ2-1, with D uncertain. CDR1 and CDR2 from the germline V gene are LNHNV and YYDKDF (reference sequence). Trimming left V 5 bases short and J 7 bases short, with 6 bases between. This CDR3 contains 11 residues. Written as DNA, the CDR3 is TGTGCCACCAGCCGCCGGAATGAGCAGTTCTTC. It yields the protein CATSRRNEQFF.

This clonotype has ten or more counts. The chain recombines TRBV6-4 with TRBJ2-3; the match to TRBD1 covers 11 bases. The CDR3 has 15 amino acids. The V and J ends lost 3 bases and 2 bases, in that order; junction bases with no gene match: 1. CDR1 and CDR2 from the germline V gene are MRHNA and SNTAGT. The CDR3: CASSEDRGHTDTQYF. In nucleotides, the CDR3 is TGTGCCAGCAGTGAGGACAGGGGGCACACAGATACGCAGTATTTT.

This clonotype turned up a few times. The rearrangement uses TRBV9 and TRBJ1-1; D possibly corresponds to TRBD1 (5 bases). The length of the CDR3 is 16 residues. The V and J ends lost 4 bases and 1 base respectively, with 17 bases between them. Germline CDR1 reads SGDLS; CDR2 reads YYNGEE. The chain's CDR3 is CASSPSMGVWNTEAFF. For the CDR3, the DNA is TGTGCCAGCAGCCCGTCCATGGGGGTGTGGAACACTGAAGCTTTCTTT. The full variable domain, with the rest looked up from reference TRBV9 and TRBJ1-1, is DSGVTQTPKHLITATGQRVTLRCSPRSGDLSVYWYQQSLDQGLQFLIQYYNGEERAKGNILERFSAQQFPDLHSELNLSSLELGDSALYFCASSPSMGVWNTEAFFGQGTRLTVV.

The V and J genes are TRBV12-3 or TRBV12-4 and TRBJ2-7; possibly TRBD1 for D (7 bases). This CDR3 has 16 residues. V was clipped by 5 bases and J by 1 base, with 18 bases between them. The chain's CDR3 is CASSPRRGDSSYEQYF. CDR3 in DNA: TGTGCCAGCAGTCCACGGAGGGGGGACAGTTCCTACGAGCAGTACTTC.

The J gene is TRBJ2-1, the V gene TRBV20-1, with D unclear. V lost 6 bases to trimming and J lost 2 bases, with 14 bases between them. Germline V gene sequence: CDR1 DFQATT, CDR2 SNEGSKA (reference sequence). The CDR3 is 14 residues long. CDR3 bases: TGCAGTGCCAATATAGTAAGGACCTACAATGAGCAGTTCTTC. It is translated as CSANIVRTYNEQFF.

This clonotype was seen a handful of times. This rearrangement joins TRBV18 to TRBJ1-2; D is undetermined. The germline V gene encodes CDR1 KGHSH and CDR2 LQKENI. V was cut by 0 bases and J by 0 bases, with 11 bases left in between. CDR3 length: 16 amino acids. The CDR3 loop is CASSPPLGLANYGYTF. CDR3 DNA: TGTGCCAGCTCACCACCGTTAGGTCTAGCTAACTATGGCTACACCTTC.

The V and J genes are TRBV7-9 and TRBJ1-5; D is ambiguous. Germline CDR1 is SEHNR and CDR2 is FQNEAQ (reference sequence). The ends were cut back, 4 bases at V and 1 base at J, with 11 bases in the middle. The CDR3 runs to 15 residues. The CDR3 DNA reads as TGTGCCAGCAGCTCCGTAGGAGAGAGCAATCAGCCCCAGCATTTT. Protein sequence: CASSSVGESNQPQHF.

This clonotype was seen a handful of times. The rearrangement links TRBV12-3 or TRBV12-4 to TRBJ2-1; 10 bases are a match to TRBD2. The trim removed 6 bases at V and 0 bases at J, leaving 14 bases unmatched. The CDR3 contains 19 residues. CDR3 sequence: CASSQNPGTSAYSYNEQFF. DNA for the CDR3: TGTGCCAGCAGCCAAAACCCTGGGACTAGCGCCTACTCCTACAATGAGCAGTTCTTC.

The chain couples TRBV7-9 to TRBJ2-4, with 7 positions matching TRBD1. The V segment lost 3 bases and the J segment 1 base; nucleotides outside the gene matches: 3. From germline, CDR1 is SEHNR and CDR2 FQNEAQ (reference sequence). The CDR3 totals 15 residues. This chain's CDR3 is CASSFVQGAKNIQYF. The CDR3 nucleotides are TGTGCCAGCAGCTTCGTACAGGGGGCCAAAAACATTCAGTACTTC.

This chain connects TRBV5-1 to TRBJ2-5, with D tentatively TRBD2 (5 bases). The length of the CDR3 is 16 residues. Germline V CDR1 and CDR2: SGHRS, YFSETQ. The V gene lost 7 bases and the J gene lost 5 bases, with 24 bases spanning the gap. Here the CDR3 DNA reads TGCGCCAGCTCTGGCCCGACGGAGGCCCATTGGGAGACCCAGTACTTC. Translating gives CASSGPTEAHWETQYF.

This clonotype was seen a few times. Germline and junction disagree at one end, which may indicate a read error. CDR3 in amino acids: CVSSHTLRPGYGYTF. CDR3 coding DNA: TGTGTCAGCAGCCACACGCTAAGACCAGGCTATGGCTACACCTTC. The chain links TRBV3-1 to TRBJ1-2; D unclear. The CDR3 consists of 15 residues. Germline loops: CDR1 LGHDT, CDR2 YNNKEL (reference sequence).